This TCR beta chain was captured by sequencing in a study of blood T cell repertoires in COVID-19 (dated by TCRdb to about 2020). Notes on the research overall: Samples from collaborators originated in the United States, Italy and Spain and spanned both the acute and convalescent phases of COVID-19. The prospective study material was composed of cDNA or gDNA derived from T cells, B-cell-depleted T cells, or PBMCs. The dataset comprised deeply sampled blood TCRbeta repertoires from subjects exposed to, actively infected with, or recovered from COVID-19. The repertoires were released in a freely available public database meant as a resource for research on the immune response to SARS-CoV-2. Samples were obtained from the ongoing ImmuneRACE study (first 160 participants) and from 1,200 or so subjects provided by 6 global collaborators. Nearly every sample came with metadata listing a de-identified subject ID, COVID-19 status, age in years and sex. Where available, HLA class I and class II types were obtained from metadata supplied by the sample provider rather than from assay-based typing.

TCRbeta CDR3 regions were amplified from genomic DNA by means of the immunoSEQ Assay, a bias-controlled multiplex PCR. In the authors' own workflow: Nucleated cell counts per sample were estimated from amplification of reference gene primers within the assay. To quantify the absolute abundance of each unique TCRbeta CDR3 rearrangement, sequence reads were collapsed and filtered. For each sample, productive Simpson clonality was calculated by taking the square root of Simpson's diversity index across productive rearrangements. As stored in TCRdb, this immuneACCESS dataset retains in-frame rearrangements with V and J assigned. A fraction of the clones does not appear; measured against another copy, unresolved V genes explain less than half of the discrepancy, and the remainder lacks a known reason. V, J and clone size derive from that table, while D and trimming were established from the DNA sequence. The sample contains around 54,000 clones, about four fifths of them found a single time. Clones ranked in the top ten supply approximately 5.4% of the sample.

Beyond this particular receptor, the publication reports: The quantity of clinical and demographic metadata differed by source and by participant and was supplied without curation.

The CDR3 runs 15 residues from the cysteine to the phenylalanine. Left in the record is the CDR3 DNA by itself, 45 bases read in frame from the first base. The germline V gene encodes CDR1 MDHEN and CDR2 SYDVKM. V and J are trimmed by 2 bases and 6 bases, and the gene matches miss 7 bases of the junction. Collaborating institutions collected whole blood in K2EDTA tubes following their own protocols. For TCRbeta analysis, collaborators shipped samples in one of three forms: frozen whole blood, isolated PBMCs, or DNA extracted from either of those sample types. As regards this clone: This receptor's antigen is unknown. The record has no base qualities; no much larger clone is one base away.

The receptor chain draws on TRBV28 and TRBJ1-1; TRBD1 fits 9 bases in the junction. Material: peripheral blood. The clonotype was recovered from a woman aged 60-75 years with acute or convalescent COVID-19. The CDR3 has the sequence CASSLGGQGGAEAFF. The sequence in DNA is TGTGCCAGCAGTTTAGGGGGACAGGGAGGAGCTGAAGCTTTCTTT.